Below are 10 T cell receptor beta chains sequenced from a single sample in a study of a mutant IDH1 vaccine in newly diagnosed glioma. Libraries were prepared by immunoSEQ multiplex PCR; TCRdb keeps only in-frame clonotypes and omits some of them. The top ten hold approximately 2.1% of the sample, which has almost 85,000 clones, 70% to 90% seen once. Their antigen targets remain unknown. The time point was: week 23, last vaccination. A single vaccine dose contained 300 ug of mutant IDH1 20-mer peptide, and topical imiquimod was used with it. Sequenced here: PBMCs, sampled from a glioma patient whose treatment included an IDH1 peptide vaccine. These TCRs come from a man aged 30 to 45 with glioma. Some clones in this sample may be carry-over from other donors' samples.

The gene calls are TRBV27 and TRBJ2-7, with D maybe TRBD2 (5 bases). There are 15 residues in the CDR3. The V gene lost 3 bases and the J gene lost 3 bases, with 15 bases spanning the gap. Looked up from germline, CDR1 is MNHEY and CDR2 is SMNVEV (reference sequence). The CDR3 sequence is CASSLRAGSLYEQYF. In nucleotides, the CDR3 is TGTGCCAGCAGTTTGAGGGCAGGATCGCTCTACGAGCAGTACTTC.

The chain joins TRBV7-9 to TRBJ1-1; 9 positions match TRBD1. V lost 6 bases, J lost 1 base, and 3 bases stayed unmatched. CDR1 and CDR2 from the germline V gene are SEHNR and FQNEAQ (reference sequence). This CDR3 spans 14 amino acids. The CDR3 here is CASRPTGGNTEAFF. CDR3 DNA: TGTGCCAGCAGACCGACAGGGGGGAACACTGAAGCTTTCTTT.

This clone is a singleton in its sample. The chain joins TRBV7-2 to TRBJ2-1, with D possibly being TRBD1 (6 bases). Germline CDR1 reads SGHTA; CDR2 reads FQGNSA. This CDR3 region has 16 residues. V was trimmed by 5 bases and J by 1 base, leaving 15 bases between them. The CDR3 here is CASSPNPDRSYNEQFF. In DNA, the CDR3 is TGTGCCAGCAGCCCTAACCCCGACAGGTCCTACAATGAGCAGTTCTTC.

The rearrangement joins TRBV6-5 to TRBJ2-7, with TRBD2 as a possible D gene (5 bases). Per germline, CDR1 MNHEY and CDR2 SVGAGI. Trimming removed 0 bases at V and 7 bases at J, with 16 bases between. The CDR3 sequence is 15 residues long. The CDR3 here is CASSYSDRQPGEQYF. The CDR3 nucleotides read TGTGCCAGCAGTTACTCGGATAGGCAACCGGGGGAGCAGTACTTC.

The V and J genes are TRBV4-2 and TRBJ1-1; possible D gene TRBD1, 6 bases. This CDR3 is 14 amino acids long. Trimming took off 5 bases at V and 3 bases at J, with 13 bases between the two ends. CDR1 and CDR2 (germline): LGHNA, YNFKEQ. The DNA for the CDR3 is TGTGCCAGCAGCTTGGGGGCAGGGGACACTGAAGCTTTCTTT. It yields the protein CASSLGAGDTEAFF.

The gene calls are TRBV11-2 and TRBJ2-7, with TRBD1 matching 10 bases. Germline V gene lookup returns CDR1 SGHAT and CDR2 FQNNGV. The CDR3 contains 16 residues. V gave up 7 bases and J gave up 4 bases; unmatched junction bases: 13. CDR3 nucleotide sequence: TGTGCCAGCACCATGACAGGGGGCCTTTCATTTTACGAGCAGTACTTC. It is translated as CASTMTGGLSFYEQYF.

V and J are TRBV7-9 and TRBJ2-3; 7 positions agree with TRBD1. The CDR3 is 16 amino acids. J gave up 2 bases and V 2 bases, and 7 bases lay outside the gene matches. The germline V gene has CDR1 SEHNR and CDR2 FQNEAQ (reference sequence). The CDR3 nucleotides read TGTGCCAGCAGCTTATTGAGGCAGGGGGACACAGATACGCAGTATTTT. Protein: CASSLLRQGDTDTQYF.

This chain links TRBV7-9 with TRBJ2-1; 14 bases match TRBD2. V shed 5 bases, J shed 9 bases, and the junction held 12 bases outside the gene matches. Germline-derived CDR1 and CDR2 are SEHNR and FQNEAQ (reference sequence). The CDR3 covers 17 residues. The CDR3, as DNA: TGTGCCAGCAGCCAATTTCCGGGACTAGCGGGAGCAAGTGAGCAGTTCTTC. This translates into CASSQFPGLAGASEQFF.

The rearrangement uses TRBV5-4 and TRBJ2-7; 10 bases agree with TRBD2. Germline-derived CDR1 and CDR2 are SGHNT and YYREEE (reference sequence). The CDR3 is made up of 15 amino acids. The trim removed 5 bases at V and 6 bases at J, leaving 11 bases unmatched. CDR3 coding DNA: TGTGCCAGCAGTCCCGGACTAGCGGAGAGGGGCGAGCAGTACTTC. Encoded protein: CASSPGLAERGEQYF.

The V call is TRBV29-1, the J call TRBJ1-1, with D hard to call. The V gene lost 4 bases and the J gene lost 0 bases, with 9 bases spanning the gap. There are 13 residues in the CDR3. Germline CDR1 reads SQVTM; CDR2 reads ANQGSEA. CDR3 sequence (DNA): TGCAGCGTTGTTGAGTTCCTGAACACTGAAGCTTTCTTT. Translation: CSVVEFLNTEAFF.